Given below is one T cell receptor (beta chain) in context. The antigen remains unidentified. This record belongs to a study of beta chain features in type 1 diabetes. Findings of the study overall: At VDJ recombination sites, type 1 diabetes patients had fewer insertions and more deleted nucleotides. Researchers report that Type 1 diabetes patients had moderately but significantly shorter TCRB CDR3s across all four CD4+ subsets.

All of the isolated RNA was reverse transcribed, so expressed TCRB transcripts were sequenced. Using immunoSEQ multiplex PCR, the repertoire was profiled, and TCRdb retains in-frame clones only, with some absent. The table lists about 260,000 clones, approximately 70% of them singletons. In total, each donor contributed a single heparinised blood draw that averaged approximately 120 mL. CDR3 length equals 14 residues. Germline CDR1 is SGHRS and CDR2 is YFSETQ. Trimming cost V 7 bases and J 2 bases; bases outside gene matches: 2. This receptor was taken from a man aged 30 to 45 in good health. What was sequenced was naive CD4+ T cells from blood. The genes are TRBV5-1 and TRBJ2-3; 12 bases fit TRBD2. CDR3: CASGLAGYTDTQYF. The CDR3 coding sequence is TGCGCCAGCGGACTAGCGGGGTACACAGATACGCAGTATTTT.